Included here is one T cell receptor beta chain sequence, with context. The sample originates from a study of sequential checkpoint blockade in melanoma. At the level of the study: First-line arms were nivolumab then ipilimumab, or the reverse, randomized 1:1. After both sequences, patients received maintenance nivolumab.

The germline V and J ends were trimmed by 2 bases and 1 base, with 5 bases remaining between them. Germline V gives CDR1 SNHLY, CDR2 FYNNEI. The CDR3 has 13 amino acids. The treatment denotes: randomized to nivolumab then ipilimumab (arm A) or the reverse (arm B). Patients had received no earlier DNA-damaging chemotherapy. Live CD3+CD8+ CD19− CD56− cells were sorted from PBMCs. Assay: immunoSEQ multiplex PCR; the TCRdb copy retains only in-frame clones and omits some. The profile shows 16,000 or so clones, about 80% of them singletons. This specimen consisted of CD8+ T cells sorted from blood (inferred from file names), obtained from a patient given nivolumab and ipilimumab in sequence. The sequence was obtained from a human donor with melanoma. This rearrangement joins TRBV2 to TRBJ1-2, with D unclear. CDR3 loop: CASSERGNYGYTF. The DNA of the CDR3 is TGTGCCAGCAGTGAACGGGGTAACTATGGCTACACCTTC. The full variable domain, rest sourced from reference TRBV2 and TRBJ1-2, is EPEVTQTPSHQVTQMGQEVILRCVPISNHLYFYWYRQILGQKVEFLVSFYNNEISEKSEIFDDQFSVERPDGSNFTLKIRSTKLEDSAMYFCASSERGNYGYTFGSGTRLTVV.